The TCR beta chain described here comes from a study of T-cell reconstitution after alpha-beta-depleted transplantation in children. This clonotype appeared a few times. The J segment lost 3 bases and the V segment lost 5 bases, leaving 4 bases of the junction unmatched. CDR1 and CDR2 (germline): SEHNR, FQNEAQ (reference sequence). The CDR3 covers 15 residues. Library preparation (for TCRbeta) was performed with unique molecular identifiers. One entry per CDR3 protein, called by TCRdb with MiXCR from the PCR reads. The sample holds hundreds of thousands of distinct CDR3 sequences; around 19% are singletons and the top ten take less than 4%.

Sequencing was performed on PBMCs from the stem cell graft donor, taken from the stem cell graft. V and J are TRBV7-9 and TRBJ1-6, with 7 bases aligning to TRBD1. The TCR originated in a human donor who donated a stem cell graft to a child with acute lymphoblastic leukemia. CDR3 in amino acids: CASSPTGSYNSPLHF. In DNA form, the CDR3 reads TGTGCCAGCAGCCCGACAGGGAGCTATAATTCACCCCTCCACTTT.